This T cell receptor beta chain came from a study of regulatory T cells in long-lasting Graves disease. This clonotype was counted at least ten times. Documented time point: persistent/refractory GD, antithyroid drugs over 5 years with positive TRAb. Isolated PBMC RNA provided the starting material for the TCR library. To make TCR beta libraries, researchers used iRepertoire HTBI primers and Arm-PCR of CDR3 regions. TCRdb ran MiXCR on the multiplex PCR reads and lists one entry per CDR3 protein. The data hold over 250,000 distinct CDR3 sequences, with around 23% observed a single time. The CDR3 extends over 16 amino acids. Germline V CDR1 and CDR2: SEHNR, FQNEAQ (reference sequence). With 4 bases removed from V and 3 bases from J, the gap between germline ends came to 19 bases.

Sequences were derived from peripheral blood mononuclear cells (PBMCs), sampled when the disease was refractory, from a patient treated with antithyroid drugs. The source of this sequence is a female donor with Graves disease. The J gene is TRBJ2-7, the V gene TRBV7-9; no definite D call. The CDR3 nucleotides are TGTGCCAGCAGCTCCTGGGTGGCCCTAAACAGCTACGAGCAGTACTTC. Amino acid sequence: CASSSWVALNSYEQYF.